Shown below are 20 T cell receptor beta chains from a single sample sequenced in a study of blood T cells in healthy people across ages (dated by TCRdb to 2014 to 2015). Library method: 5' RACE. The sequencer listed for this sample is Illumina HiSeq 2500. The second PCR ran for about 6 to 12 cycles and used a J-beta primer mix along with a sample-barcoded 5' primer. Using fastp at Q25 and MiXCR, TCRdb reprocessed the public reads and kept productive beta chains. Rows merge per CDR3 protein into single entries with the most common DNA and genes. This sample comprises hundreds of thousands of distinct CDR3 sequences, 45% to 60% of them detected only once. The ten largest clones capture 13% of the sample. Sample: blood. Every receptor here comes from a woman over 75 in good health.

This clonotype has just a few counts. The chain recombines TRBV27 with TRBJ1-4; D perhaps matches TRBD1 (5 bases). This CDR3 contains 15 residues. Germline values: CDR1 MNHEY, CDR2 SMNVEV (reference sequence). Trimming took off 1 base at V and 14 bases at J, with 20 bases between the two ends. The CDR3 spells CASSLYKSRDLDLFF. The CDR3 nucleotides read TGTGCCAGCAGTTTATACAAGTCCCGGGACCTGGACCTGTTTTTT.

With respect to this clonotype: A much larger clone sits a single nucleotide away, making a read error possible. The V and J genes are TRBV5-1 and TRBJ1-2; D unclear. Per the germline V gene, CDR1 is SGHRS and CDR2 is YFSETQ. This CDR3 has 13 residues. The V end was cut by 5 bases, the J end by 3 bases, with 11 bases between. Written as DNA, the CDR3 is TGCGCCAGCAGGCTTGCTGCTGACTATGGCTACACCTTC. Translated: CASRLAADYGYTF.

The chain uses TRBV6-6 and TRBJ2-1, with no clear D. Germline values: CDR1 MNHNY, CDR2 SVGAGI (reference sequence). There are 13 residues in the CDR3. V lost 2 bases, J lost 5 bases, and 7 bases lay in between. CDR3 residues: CASSYGIHNEQFF. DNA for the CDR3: TGTGCCAGCAGTTACGGGATTCACAATGAGCAGTTCTTC.

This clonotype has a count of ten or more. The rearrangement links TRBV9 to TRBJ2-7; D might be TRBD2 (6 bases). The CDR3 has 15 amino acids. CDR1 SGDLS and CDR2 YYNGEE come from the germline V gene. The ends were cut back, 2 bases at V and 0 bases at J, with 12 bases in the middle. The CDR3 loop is CASSVTGGLSYEQYF. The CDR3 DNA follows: TGTGCCAGCAGCGTGACCGGGGGACTCTCCTACGAGCAGTACTTC.

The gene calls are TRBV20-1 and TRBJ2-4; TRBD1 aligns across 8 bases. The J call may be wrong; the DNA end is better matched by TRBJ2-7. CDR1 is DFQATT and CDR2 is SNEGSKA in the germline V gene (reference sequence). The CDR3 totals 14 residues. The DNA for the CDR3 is TGCAGTTTCCCATCCGGACAGGGTTACTACGAGCAGTACTTC. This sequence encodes CSFPSGQGYYEQYF.

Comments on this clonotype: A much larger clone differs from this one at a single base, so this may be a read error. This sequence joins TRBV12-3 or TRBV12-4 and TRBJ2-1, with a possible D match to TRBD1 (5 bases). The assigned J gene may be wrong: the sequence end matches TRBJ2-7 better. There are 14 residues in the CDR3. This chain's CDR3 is CASSGQYSYNEQYF. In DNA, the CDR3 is TGTGCCAGCAGTGGACAATACTCCTACAATGAGCAGTACTTC.

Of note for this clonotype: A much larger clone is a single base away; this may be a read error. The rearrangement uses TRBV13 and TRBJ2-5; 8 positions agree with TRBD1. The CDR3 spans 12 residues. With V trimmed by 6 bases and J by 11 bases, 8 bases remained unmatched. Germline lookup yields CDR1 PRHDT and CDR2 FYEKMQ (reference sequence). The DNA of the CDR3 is TGTGCCAGCAGGATTACAGGGGGTGAGCAGTACTTC. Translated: CASRITGGEQYF.

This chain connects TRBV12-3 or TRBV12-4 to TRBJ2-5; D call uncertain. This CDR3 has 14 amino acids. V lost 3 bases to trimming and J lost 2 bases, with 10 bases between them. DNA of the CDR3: TGTGCCAGCAGTTTCCCCGGATTTCAAGAGACCCAGTACTTC. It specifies CASSFPGFQETQYF.

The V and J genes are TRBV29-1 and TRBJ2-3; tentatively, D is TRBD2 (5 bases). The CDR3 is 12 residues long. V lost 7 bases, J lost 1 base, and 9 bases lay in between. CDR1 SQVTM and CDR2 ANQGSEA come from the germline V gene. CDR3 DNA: TGCAGCGCCGCGGAGGGCACAGATACGCAGTATTTT. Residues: CSAAEGTDTQYF.

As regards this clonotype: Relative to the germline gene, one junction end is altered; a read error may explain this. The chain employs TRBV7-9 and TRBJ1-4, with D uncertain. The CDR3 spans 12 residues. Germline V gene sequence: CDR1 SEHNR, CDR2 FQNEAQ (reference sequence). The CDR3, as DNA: TGTGCCAGCAGCCGTGTGAAGGAAAGACTGTTTTTT. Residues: CASSRVKERLFF.

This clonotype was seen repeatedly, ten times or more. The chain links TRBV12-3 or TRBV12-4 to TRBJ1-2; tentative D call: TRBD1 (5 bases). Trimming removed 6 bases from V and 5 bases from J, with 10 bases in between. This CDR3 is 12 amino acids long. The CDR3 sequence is CASRIEGYGYTF. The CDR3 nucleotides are TGTGCCAGCAGGATAGAGGGGTATGGCTACACCTTC.

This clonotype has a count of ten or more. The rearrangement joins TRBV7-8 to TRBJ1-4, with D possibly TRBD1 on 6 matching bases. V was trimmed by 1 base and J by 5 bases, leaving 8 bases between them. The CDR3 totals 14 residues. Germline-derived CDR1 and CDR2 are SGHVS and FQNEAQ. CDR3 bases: TGTGCCAGCAGCTTAGGGACAGCAAATGAAAAACTGTTTTTT. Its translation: CASSLGTANEKLFF.

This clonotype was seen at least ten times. This CDR3 is CSVLDRAGSPLHF. CDR3 in DNA: TGCAGCGTTTTGGACAGGGCGGGCTCACCCCTCCACTTT. This rearrangement joins TRBV29-1 to TRBJ1-6; 8 nucleotides line up with TRBD1. With V trimmed by 5 bases and J by 10 bases, 7 bases remained unmatched. Germline values: CDR1 SQVTM, CDR2 ANQGSEA. This CDR3 spans 13 amino acids. Using reference TRBV29-1 and TRBJ1-6 for the parts outside the CDR3, the full variable domain is SAVISQKPSRDICQRGTSLTIQCQVDSQVTMMFWYRQQPGQSLTLIATANQGSEATYESGFVIDKFPISRPNLTFSTLTVSNMSPEDSSIYLCSVLDRAGSPLHFGNGTRLTVT.

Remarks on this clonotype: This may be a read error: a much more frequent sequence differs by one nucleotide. The CDR3 coding sequence is TGTGCCAGTAGCCTTCCCGGGACTAGCGTCATCAGGGAGCAGTTCTTC. Translation: CASSLPGTSVIREQFF. The V gene is TRBV19, the J gene TRBJ2-1; TRBD2 matches 10 bases. V dropped 6 bases and J dropped 10; count of bases not matched to a gene: 15. Germline V gives CDR1 LNHDA, CDR2 SQIVND (reference sequence). The CDR3 has 16 residues.

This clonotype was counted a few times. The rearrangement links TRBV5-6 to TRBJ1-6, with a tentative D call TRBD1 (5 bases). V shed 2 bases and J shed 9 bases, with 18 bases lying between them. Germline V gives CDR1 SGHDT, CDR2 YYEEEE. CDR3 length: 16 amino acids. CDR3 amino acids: CASSFVGAGGVSPLHF. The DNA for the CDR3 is TGTGCCAGCAGCTTCGTTGGGGCAGGAGGGGTTTCACCCCTCCACTTT.

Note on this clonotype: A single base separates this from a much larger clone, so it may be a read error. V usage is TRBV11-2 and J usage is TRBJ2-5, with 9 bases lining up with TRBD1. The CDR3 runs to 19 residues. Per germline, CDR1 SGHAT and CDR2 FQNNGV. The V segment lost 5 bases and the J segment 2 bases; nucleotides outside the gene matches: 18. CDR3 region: CASSPTRETGGFAQETQYF. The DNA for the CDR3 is TGTGCCAGCAGCCCAACCCGCGAGACAGGGGGATTTGCGCAAGAGACCCAGTACTTC.

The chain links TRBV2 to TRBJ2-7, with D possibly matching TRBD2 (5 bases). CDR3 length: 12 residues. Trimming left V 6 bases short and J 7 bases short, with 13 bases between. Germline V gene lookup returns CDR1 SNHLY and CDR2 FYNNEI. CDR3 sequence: CASSIARGEQYF. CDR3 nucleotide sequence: TGTGCCAGCAGCATTGCACGGGGTGAGCAGTACTTC.

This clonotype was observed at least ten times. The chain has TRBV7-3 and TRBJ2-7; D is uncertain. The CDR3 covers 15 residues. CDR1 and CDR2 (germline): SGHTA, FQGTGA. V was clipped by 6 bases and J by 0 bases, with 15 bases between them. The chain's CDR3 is CASSSQPGYSYEQYF. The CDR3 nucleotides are TGTGCCAGCAGTTCACAACCAGGTTACTCCTACGAGCAGTACTTC.

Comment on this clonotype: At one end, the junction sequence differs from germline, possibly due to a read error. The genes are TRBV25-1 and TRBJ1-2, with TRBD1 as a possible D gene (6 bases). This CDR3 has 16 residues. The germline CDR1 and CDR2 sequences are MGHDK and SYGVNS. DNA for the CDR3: TGTGCCGGCAGTGAAGGGGTAAAAGGGGGAGGGTATGGCTACACCTTC. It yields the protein CAGSEGVKGGGYGYTF.

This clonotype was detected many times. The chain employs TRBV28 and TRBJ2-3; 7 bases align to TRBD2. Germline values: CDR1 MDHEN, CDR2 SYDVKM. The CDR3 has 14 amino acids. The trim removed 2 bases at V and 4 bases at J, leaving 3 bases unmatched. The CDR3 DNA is TGTGCCAGCAGTTTAGGGGGGGAGGCAGATACGCAGTATTTT. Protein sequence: CASSLGGEADTQYF.